These 21 T cell receptor beta chains share one sample of origin, sequenced in a study of tissue T cells after allogeneic stem cell transplantation. The repertoire was sequenced with immunoSEQ multiplex PCR; TCRdb's copy has only in-frame clones and lacks some. The repertoire holds about 16,000 clones, with about three quarters as singletons. The sample was spleen. The source is a female BALB/c mouse in good health. This strain's MHC haplotype is H2-d.

In regard to this clone: Germline and genes: mouse. The read ends 1 residue early relative to the CDR3; the germline J gene fills the gap. This chain links TRBV13-1 with TRBJ1-1, with 12 bases that match TRBD1. From germline, CDR1 is NSHNY and CDR2 SYGAGN. The CDR3 is 15 residues long. With 2 bases clipped from V and 3 bases from J, the junction kept 2 bases outside the gene matches. The CDR3 loop is CASSERDRGHTEVFF. The part of the CDR3 DNA that was read is TGTGCCAGCAGTGAGAGGGACAGGGGGCACACAGAAGTCTTC.

This clone occurred a few times. Gene names refer to mouse genes. The CDR3 is cut off 1 residue early in the read; its end comes from the germline J gene. The chain carries TRBV2 and TRBJ1-2, with D unclear. The CDR3 covers 14 residues. Germline V lookup: CDR1 LGHNA, CDR2 YSYQKL. V lost 0 bases and J lost 1, with 6 bases in between. The sequenced CDR3 bases are TGTGCCAGCAGCCAAGATCTCAGAAACTCCGACTACACC. This translates into CASSQDLRNSDYT. Given in full, the CDR3 is CASSQDLRNSDYTF.

This clone has just one count. The genes are named according to mouse. The read stops 1 residue short of the end of the CDR3; the missing end is completed from the germline J gene. The chain joins TRBV19 to TRBJ2-1, with D perhaps TRBD2 (7 bases). The V gene's germline CDR1 is FNHDT and CDR2 SITEND (reference sequence). This CDR3 has 15 amino acids. V was pared by 2 bases and J by 0 bases, with 9 bases between. The sequenced part of the CDR3 DNA is TGTGCCAGCAGTATCTGGGGGCCTAACTATGCTGAGCAGTTC. Protein product: CASSIWGPNYAEQF. The full CDR3 sequence reads CASSIWGPNYAEQFF.

Points on this clone: Genes and germline come from the mouse. The read falls 1 residue short of the CDR3 end, and the missing part is taken from the germline J gene. The chain combines TRBV13-2 with TRBJ2-5; the D call may be TRBD1 or TRBD2 (5 bases each). CDR1 and CDR2 (germline): NNHNN, SYGAGS (reference sequence). V was trimmed by 3 bases and J by 0 bases, leaving 8 bases between them. The CDR3 is 14 residues long. CDR3 sequence reads: CASGGGSNQDTQYF. The CDR3 DNA, read in part, is TGTGCCAGCGGTGGGGGGAGTAACCAAGACACCCAGTAC.

Only a few counts were recorded for this clone. Gene labels here are mouse ones. The CDR3 end is not reached by the read, which stops 1 residue before it; the germline J gene fills it in. This chain joins TRBV29 and TRBJ1-4; TRBD1 matches at 7 bases. The CDR3 has 14 amino acids. Per the germline V gene, CDR1 is MSHET and CDR2 is SYDVDS. Trimming removed 6 bases from V and 0 bases from J; junction bases left unmatched: 1. CDR3 residues: CASRQGISNERLFF. The sequenced CDR3 bases are TGTGCTAGCAGACAGGGGATTTCCAACGAAAGATTATTT. Filled out from reference TRBV29 and TRBJ1-4, the complete variable domain reads DMKVTQMPRYLIKRMGENVLLECGQDMSHETMYWYRQDPGLGLQLIYISYDVDSNSEGDIPKGYRVSRKKREHFSLILDSAKTNQTSVYFCASRQGISNERLFFGHGTKLSVL.

This clone was counted once. Genes and germline are mouse. The CDR3 end is not reached by the read, which stops 1 residue before it; the germline J gene fills it in. The genes are TRBV13-1 and TRBJ1-5, with TRBD1 identical over 8 bases. The CDR3 length is 18 residues. Germline CDR1 reads NSHNY; CDR2 reads SYGAGN. The junction had 9 bases not matched to a gene; V was cut back by 0 bases and J by 1 base. The CDR3 sequence is CASSDARQGKGNNQAPLF. The CDR3 DNA, read in part, is TGTGCCAGCAGTGATGCGCGACAGGGGAAGGGGAACAACCAGGCTCCGCTT.

As regards this clone: Mouse germline and gene names are used. Read sequence stops 1 residue before the CDR3 end, and the germline J gene provides the missing end. The chain employs TRBV4 and TRBJ2-5, with a tentative D call TRBD2 (7 bases). Trimming removed 4 bases from V and 2 bases from J, with 10 bases in between. This CDR3 is built from 14 residues. CDR1 is LGHDT and CDR2 is YNNKQL in the germline V gene (reference sequence). The part of the CDR3 DNA that was read is TGTGCCAGCAGCTTTTGGGGGGCCCAAGACACCCAGTAC. Amino acid sequence: CASSFWGAQDTQY. The whole CDR3 region reads CASSFWGAQDTQYF.

To note about this clone: Genes here carry mouse names. The CDR3 end falls 1 residue outside the read, so it is completed with the germline J gene. The V call is TRBV1, the J call TRBJ1-6, with D possibly TRBD1 on 5 matching bases. TRBJ1-6 is flagged as an ORF with uncertain function. CDR3 length: 16 residues. V was pared by 0 bases and J by 4 bases, with 10 bases between. The germline gives CDR1 NSQYPW, CDR2 LRSPGD (reference sequence). CDR3: CTCSADGRAYNSPLYF. CDR3 DNA, as far as it was read: TGCACCTGCAGTGCAGATGGCAGGGCATATAATTCGCCCCTCTAC.

Notes on this clone: Gene names denote mouse genes. The missing CDR3 end, 1 residue past where the read stops, is filled in from the germline J gene. The V and J genes are TRBV5 and TRBJ2-4; 10 bases agree with TRBD2. The CDR3 loop spans 18 amino acids. CDR1 LGHNA and CDR2 YNLKQL come from the germline V gene (reference sequence). Losses at the gene ends were 2 bases for V and 0 bases for J; bases not matched to a gene: 8. This CDR3 reads CASSQHRDWGTSQNTLYF. Incomplete CDR3 DNA: TGTGCCAGCAGCCAACACCGGGACTGGGGTACTAGTCAAAACACCTTGTAC.

Regarding this clone: Germline and genes: mouse. The read ends 1 residue shy of where the CDR3 ends; the end is completed using the germline J gene. This chain connects TRBV31 to TRBJ1-2, with a tentative D call TRBD1 (6 bases). The CDR3 contains 14 residues. CDR1 is GKSSPN, CDR2 SITVG, per germline. The V and J ends lost 0 bases and 3 bases respectively, with 11 bases between them. The CDR3 DNA, read in part, is TGTGCCTGGAGTCTAGGCGGGGGCGACTCCGACTACACC. It yields the protein CAWSLGGGDSDYT. The full CDR3 is CAWSLGGGDSDYTF. The full variable domain, rest sourced from reference TRBV31 and TRBJ1-2, is AQTIHQWPVAEIKAVGSPLSLGCTIKGKSSPNLYWYWQATGGTLQQLFYSITVGQVESVVQLNLSASRPKDDQFILSTEKLLLSHSGFYLCAWSLGGGDSDYTFGSGTRLLVI.

Concerning this clone itself: Germline and genes: mouse. The part of the CDR3 DNA that was read is TGTGCCAGCAATGACTGGGGGGGCGAGGACACCCAGTAC. Translated: CASNDWGGEDTQY. The entire CDR3 protein is CASNDWGGEDTQYF. V is TRBV13-3 and J is TRBJ2-5, with 12 positions matching TRBD2. The CDR3 is cut off 1 residue early in the read; its end comes from the germline J gene. The CDR3 runs 14 residues. Germline V gene lookup returns CDR1 NNHDY and CDR2 SYVADS. With V trimmed by 6 bases and J by 6 bases, 5 bases remained unmatched.

A remark on this clone: Mouse germline and gene names are used. The sequence runs out 1 residue before the end of the CDR3; the remainder is reconstructed from the germline J gene. The rearrangement links TRBV17 to TRBJ2-5; TRBD1 agrees at 9 bases. CDR3 size: 15 residues. Germline V gene data show CDR1 as MNHDT and CDR2 as YYDKIL. The junction had 2 bases not matched to a gene; V was cut back by 0 bases and J by 4 bases. The DNA read from the CDR3 is TGTGCTAGCAGTAGAGATGGGACAGGGAAAGACACCCAGTAC. Encoded protein: CASSRDGTGKDTQY. Given in full, the CDR3 is CASSRDGTGKDTQYF.

Remarks on this clone: The genes are named according to mouse. The read terminates 1 residue before the CDR3 end, so the remaining end is supplied by the germline J gene. Other nucleotide sequences from this sample produce the same CDR3. This chain joins TRBV19 and TRBJ2-5; no clear D. The germline V gene has CDR1 FNHDT and CDR2 SITEND (reference sequence). Trimming removed 2 bases from V and 6 bases from J, with 4 bases in between. The CDR3 totals 11 residues. CDR3 DNA (partial): TGTGCCAGCAGTATCAGGGACACCCAGTAC. This codes for CASSIRDTQY. The whole CDR3 sequence reads CASSIRDTQYF.

This clone was seen only a few times. Gene names denote mouse genes. The CDR3 goes on 1 residue after the read ends, and that part is filled in from the germline J gene. The chain has TRBV4 and TRBJ2-3, with 8 positions matching TRBD2. J lost 1 base, V lost 3 bases, and 0 bases had no gene match. Germline V gene sequence: CDR1 LGHDT, CDR2 YNNKQL (reference sequence). The CDR3 extends over 14 amino acids. CDR3 DNA (partial): TGTGCCAGCAGCTATGGGGGGGGTGCAGAAACGCTGTAT. Protein sequence: CASSYGGGAETLY. The full CDR3 is CASSYGGGAETLYF.

A word on this clone: Germline and genes here are mouse. The sequenced fragment ends 1 residue before the CDR3 boundary, so the rest is inferred from the germline J gene. This sequence joins TRBV5 and TRBJ1-6; possibly TRBD1 for D (5 bases). TRBJ1-6 belongs to the ORF category, with a function that is uncertain. V was pared by 0 bases and J by 10 bases, with 16 bases between. The CDR3 is made up of 16 amino acids. Germline-derived CDR1 and CDR2 are LGHNA and YNLKQL (reference sequence). The CDR3 loop reads CASSQDGLGRGSPLYF. Incomplete CDR3 DNA: TGTGCCAGCAGCCAAGATGGGTTAGGGAGGGGATCGCCCCTCTAC.

On this clone itself: Mouse germline and gene names are used. The read terminates 1 residue ahead of where the CDR3 ends, so the germline J gene completes it. The V gene is TRBV3, the J gene TRBJ2-5; a possible D gene is TRBD2 (5 bases). The germline V gene has CDR1 SNHLY and CDR2 FYNGKV (reference sequence). The V end was cut by 5 bases, the J end by 3 bases, with 12 bases between. This CDR3 has 14 amino acids. This CDR3 reads CASSPLGEQDTQYF. The part of the CDR3 DNA that was read is TGTGCCAGCAGCCCTCTGGGAGAGCAAGACACCCAGTAC.

With respect to this clone: Germline and genes here are mouse. The CDR3 sequence is CASSLRQLSLYF. CDR3 DNA (partial): TGTGCTAGCAGTTTAAGACAGTTGTCGCTGTAT. This chain joins TRBV29 and TRBJ2-3; a weak D match, TRBD1 (5 bases). The read finishes 1 residue shy of the CDR3 end, and the germline J gene is used to complete it. V lost 2 bases and J 10 bases, leaving 10 bases between the germline ends. CDR3 length: 12 amino acids. Germline CDR1 reads MSHET; CDR2 reads SYDVDS.

As regards this clone: Gene names and germline match the mouse. The missing CDR3 end, 1 residue past where the read stops, is filled in from the germline J gene. The chain recombines TRBV29 with TRBJ1-3; TRBD1 might be the D (5 bases). Trimming removed 6 bases at V and 4 bases at J, with 13 bases between. The CDR3 sequence is 14 residues long. Germline CDR1 is MSHET and CDR2 is SYDVDS. CDR3 loop: CASRELGGGNTLYF. The CDR3 DNA, read in part, is TGTGCTAGCAGAGAGTTGGGGGGGGGAAATACGCTCTAT. Using reference TRBV29 and TRBJ1-3 for the parts outside the CDR3, the full variable domain is DMKVTQMPRYLIKRMGENVLLECGQDMSHETMYWYRQDPGLGLQLIYISYDVDSNSEGDIPKGYRVSRKKREHFSLILDSAKTNQTSVYFCASRELGGGNTLYFGEGSRLIVV.

As regards this clone: Each gene name is a mouse one. The read gets to within 1 residue of the CDR3 end, and the germline J gene fills in the rest. V and J are TRBV24 and TRBJ1-1; tentatively, D is TRBD1 (6 bases). V gave up 3 bases and J gave up 0 bases, with 14 bases separating them. CDR1 is KGHTA and CDR2 is FRNEEI in the germline V gene. The CDR3 totals 16 residues. The CDR3 bases that were read are TGTGCCAGCAGTCTCCATCCCGGGACAACAAACACAGAAGTCTTC. It yields the protein CASSLHPGTTNTEVF. The CDR3 as a whole reads CASSLHPGTTNTEVFF.

As for this clone: Germline and genes here are mouse. The read gets to within 1 residue of the CDR3 end, and the germline J gene fills in the rest. V and J are TRBV4 and TRBJ2-1, with TRBD1 identical over 8 bases. Trimming at V came to 3 bases and at J to 6 bases, leaving 4 bases not matched to a gene. The CDR3 sequence is 14 residues long. Germline V CDR1 and CDR2: LGHDT, YNNKQL (reference sequence). This chain's CDR3 is CASSYWTGLAEQFF. CDR3 DNA, as far as it was read: TGTGCCAGCAGCTATTGGACAGGGCTTGCTGAGCAGTTC.

A remark on this clone: Germline and genes here are mouse. The read gets to within 1 residue of the CDR3 end, and the germline J gene fills in the rest. This chain links TRBV19 with TRBJ1-3; possibly TRBD1 for D (6 bases). The germline V gene has CDR1 FNHDT and CDR2 SITEND (reference sequence). The ends were cut back, 5 bases at V and 0 bases at J, with 9 bases in the middle. The CDR3 covers 14 residues. The sequenced CDR3 bases are TGTGCCAGCAGAAAACAGGGTTCTGGAAATACGCTCTAT. Protein product: CASRKQGSGNTLY. The CDR3 in full is CASRKQGSGNTLYF. The full variable domain, in which reference TRBV19 and TRBJ1-3 provide the parts outside the CDR3, is GGIITQTPKFLIGQEGQKLTLKCQQNFNHDTMYWYRQDSGKGLRLIYYSITENDLQKGDLSEGYDASREKKSSFSLTVTSAQKNEMAVFLCASRKQGSGNTLYFGEGSRLIVV.